The 30 T cell receptor beta chains reported below all come from one sample, sequenced in a study of blood T cell repertoires in COVID-19. Using immunoSEQ multiplex PCR, the repertoire was profiled, and TCRdb retains in-frame clones only, with some absent. The repertoire consists of 250,000 or so clones, with 80% to 85% occurring once and the leading ten covering about 1.5%. Sequencing input: peripheral blood. The receptor source for this set is a woman aged 40 to 55 who had recovered from COVID-19.

The chain couples TRBV2 to TRBJ2-1; TRBD2 aligns across 9 bases. The CDR3 is 15 residues long. CDR1 and CDR2 from the germline V gene are SNHLY and FYNNEI. The CDR3 DNA is TGTGCAGGCGGAGCGCGGGGGGGCACCTACAATGAGCAGTTCTTC. Its translation: CAGGARGGTYNEQFF.

The gene calls are TRBV5-1 and TRBJ2-3, with 7 bases aligning to TRBD1. From germline, CDR1 is SGHRS and CDR2 YFSETQ. CDR3 length: 13 amino acids. V lost 2 bases to trimming and J lost 7 bases; unmatched junction nucleotides: 4. CDR3 coding DNA: TGCGCCAGCAGCTTTGGGACAGCGAATACGCAGTATTTT. Its translation: CASSFGTANTQYF.

J is TRBJ2-7 and V is TRBV7-9, with D possibly being TRBD1 (6 bases). This CDR3 is built from 16 residues. From germline, CDR1 is SEHNR and CDR2 FQNEAQ (reference sequence). The V end lost 5 bases, the J end lost 4 bases, and 21 bases lay between the germline ends. The CDR3 protein is CASSPREVPGAYEQYF. As DNA, the CDR3 is TGTGCCAGCAGCCCACGCGAGGTGCCAGGGGCGTACGAGCAGTACTTC.

The gene calls are TRBV27 and TRBJ1-4, with 7 bases identical to TRBD1. The trim removed 5 bases at V and 7 bases at J, leaving 10 bases unmatched. CDR1 is MNHEY, CDR2 SMNVEV, per germline (reference sequence). The CDR3 consists of 15 residues. The CDR3 region has the DNA TGTGCCAGCAGTCGGTGGTCAGGGGGTGTTGAAAAACTGTTTTTT. Its protein is CASSRWSGGVEKLFF.

The rearrangement uses TRBV6-5 and TRBJ1-1, with D perhaps TRBD1 (6 bases). V shed 2 bases and J shed 1 base, with 11 bases lying between them. The CDR3 runs 15 residues. CDR1 MNHEY and CDR2 SVGAGI come from the germline V gene. The CDR3 protein is CASSYGGGWNTEAFF. The CDR3 region has the DNA TGTGCCAGCAGTTACGGCGGGGGCTGGAACACTGAAGCTTTCTTT.

The genes are TRBV6-6 and TRBJ1-5; D remains unclear. Trimming shortened V by 7 bases and J by 7 bases, and 14 bases separated the two germline ends. Germline values: CDR1 MNHNY, CDR2 SVGAGI (reference sequence). The CDR3 spans 13 residues. The DNA of the CDR3 is TGTGCCAGCAACCCCCAGAGGGAACAGCCCCAGCATTTT. This sequence encodes CASNPQREQPQHF.

This clone has just a few counts. The rearrangement joins TRBV7-2 to TRBJ2-1; tentative D call: TRBD1 (6 bases). There are 18 residues in the CDR3. V was trimmed by 2 bases and J by 3 bases, leaving 20 bases between them. Germline V gives CDR1 SGHTA, CDR2 FQGNSA. The CDR3 nucleotides are TGTGCCAGCAGCTTAATGGGGATTGGGACAACCTTCTACAATGAGCAGTTCTTC. Translated, it gives CASSLMGIGTTFYNEQFF.

V and J are TRBV29-1 and TRBJ1-2; 9 bases line up with TRBD1. Trimming cost V 6 bases and J 3 bases; bases outside gene matches: 5. This CDR3 has 13 amino acids. Germline lookup yields CDR1 SQVTM and CDR2 ANQGSEA. This CDR3 reads CSVGQGTDYGYTF. CDR3 DNA: TGCAGCGTCGGACAGGGGACCGACTATGGCTACACCTTC.

On this clone itself: The DNA is left out, because the CDR3 cannot be placed on it with certainty; the CDR3 is given as TCRdb lists it. This chain joins TRBV5-5 and TRBJ1-2; the table's D call TRBD1 went unverified against the DNA. With termini counted, the CDR3 has 17 amino acids. CDR1 is SGHKS and CDR2 is YYEKEE in the germline V gene (reference sequence). CDR3 sequence reads: CASSLVLGMGANYGYTF.

The CDR3, as DNA: TGTGCCAGCAGGGAACAGGGTTCTCGGTATGGCTACACCTTC. Its translation: CASREQGSRYGYTF. The chain combines TRBV2 with TRBJ1-2, with a tentative D call TRBD1 (6 bases). CDR1 is SNHLY and CDR2 is FYNNEI in the germline V gene. Trimming shortened V by 6 bases and J by 5 bases, and 16 bases separated the two germline ends. CDR3 length equals 14 residues.

This clone was seen once. The rearrangement uses TRBV6-5 and TRBJ2-3; D remains unclear. Between the trimmed V and J ends, which lost 4 bases and 0 bases, there was a span of 14 bases. The CDR3 totals 16 residues. Germline lookup yields CDR1 MNHEY and CDR2 SVGAGI. The CDR3 DNA follows: TGTGCCAGCAGTTTACTTAGAGCGCACAGCACAGATACGCAGTATTTT. Residues: CASSLLRAHSTDTQYF.

This chain links TRBV6-5 with TRBJ2-7; 9 bases match TRBD1. This CDR3 has 14 residues. Germline assignment: CDR1 MNHEY and CDR2 SVGAGI. V lost 6 bases and J lost 5; bases outside the gene matches: 8. CDR3 bases: TGTGCCAGCAGACCAGGGACAGGGTTCGACGAGCAGTACTTC. This translates into CASRPGTGFDEQYF.

The chain couples TRBV9 to TRBJ2-7; 9 bases are shared with TRBD1. The ends lost 3 bases at V and 2 bases at J; junction bases unmatched: 9. In germline, CDR1 is SGDLS, CDR2 YYNGEE. This CDR3 has 16 residues. The CDR3 here is CASSGSTGTGPYEQYF. The CDR3 DNA reads as TGTGCCAGCAGCGGATCGACCGGGACAGGGCCCTACGAGCAGTACTTC.

This chain links TRBV15 with TRBJ1-5; 10 positions agree with TRBD1. Germline trimming cut 1 base from V and 6 bases from J; bases unmatched to any gene: 3. The germline V gene has CDR1 LNHNV and CDR2 YYDKDF (reference sequence). The CDR3 has 15 residues. This chain's CDR3 is CATSRGGQGGQPQHF. Written as DNA, the CDR3 is TGTGCCACCAGCAGAGGAGGACAGGGGGGTCAGCCCCAGCATTTT.

J is TRBJ2-4 and V is TRBV6-6; maybe TRBD2 (6 bases). The CDR3 is made up of 17 amino acids. V was pared by 5 bases and J by 6 bases, with 23 bases between. Germline V CDR1 and CDR2: MNHNY, SVGAGI (reference sequence). CDR3 amino acids: CASSLRPGGAERNIQYF. The DNA of the CDR3 is TGTGCCAGCAGTCTCCGCCCAGGAGGGGCAGAAAGAAACATTCAGTACTTC.

J is TRBJ2-1 and V is TRBV27; D is perhaps TRBD2 (7 bases). The CDR3 totals 19 residues. Germline V CDR1 and CDR2: MNHEY, SMNVEV (reference sequence). The V end lost 5 bases, the J end lost 0 bases, and 23 bases lay between the germline ends. The CDR3 nucleotides read TGTGCCAGCAGTCCTACCCCCCTCGGGGGCGGGAGCTCCTACAATGAGCAGTTCTTC. Residues: CASSPTPLGGGSSYNEQFF.

This clone has just a few counts. Different DNA sequences within this sample yield the same CDR3. The gene calls are TRBV7-9 and TRBJ1-1; D unclear. V shed 1 base and J shed 3 bases, with 6 bases lying between them. The germline CDR1 and CDR2 sequences are SEHNR and FQNEAQ (reference sequence). The CDR3 consists of 13 residues. CDR3 bases: TGTGCCAGCAGCTTAGATCGGGACACTGAAGCTTTCTTT. It specifies CASSLDRDTEAFF.

This clone was seen only a few times. The rearrangement uses TRBV4-2 and TRBJ1-1, with D perhaps TRBD1 (5 bases). V lost 5 bases, J lost 3 bases, and 13 bases lay in between. Germline loops: CDR1 LGHNA, CDR2 YNFKEQ. The CDR3 consists of 14 residues. This chain's CDR3 is CASSYQGRDTEAFF. The CDR3 DNA follows: TGTGCCAGCAGCTATCAGGGTAGGGACACTGAAGCTTTCTTT.

This chain uses TRBV19 with TRBJ2-7; possible D gene TRBD2, 7 bases. The CDR3 totals 15 residues. Germline CDR1 LNHDA, CDR2 SQIVND (reference sequence). V was trimmed by 1 base and J by 3 bases, leaving 13 bases between them. DNA of the CDR3: TGTGCCAGTAGTATAGCCCGGGGGGCCGGCTACGAGCAGTACTTC. Translated, it gives CASSIARGAGYEQYF.

The chain couples TRBV30 to TRBJ1-5; TRBD1 might be the D (5 bases). This CDR3 is built from 15 residues. V lost 0 bases and J 2 bases, leaving 11 bases between the germline ends. Germline V lookup: CDR1 GTSNPN, CDR2 SVGIG (reference sequence). For the CDR3, the DNA is TGTGCCTGGAGTGTAAGGGGCAGGGGCAATCAGCCCCAGCATTTT. Translating gives CAWSVRGRGNQPQHF. Looking up the rest from reference TRBV30 and TRBJ1-5 gives the full variable domain: SQTIHQWPATLVQPVGSPLSLECTVEGTSNPNLYWYRQAAGRGLQLLFYSVGIGQISSEVPQNLSASRPQDRQFILSSKKLLLSDSGFYLCAWSVRGRGNQPQHFGDGTRLSIL.

The rearrangement links TRBV5-1 to TRBJ2-7; perhaps TRBD2 as D (5 bases). The CDR3 totals 14 residues. Germline V lookup: CDR1 SGHRS, CDR2 YFSETQ. Trimming removed 1 base at V and 2 bases at J, with 10 bases between. This CDR3 is CASSLSGITYEQYF. The CDR3, as DNA: TGCGCCAGCAGCTTGTCCGGGATAACCTACGAGCAGTACTTC.

The CDR3 is CAWSVRRSGSPLHF. In DNA form, the CDR3 reads TGTGCCTGGAGTGTACGCCGGTCGGGATCACCCCTCCACTTT. The chain combines TRBV30 with TRBJ1-6; no firm D call. This CDR3 is built from 14 residues. V was cut by 0 bases and J by 10 bases, with 13 bases left in between. The germline gives CDR1 GTSNPN, CDR2 SVGIG (reference sequence).

Concerning this clone: Within the sample, other DNA sequences also encode this same CDR3. The chain has TRBV7-2 and TRBJ1-3; TRBD1 matches at 9 bases. V dropped 3 bases and J dropped 4; count of bases not matched to a gene: 4. CDR1 is SGHTA and CDR2 is FQGNSA in the germline V gene. This CDR3 contains 15 residues. DNA for the CDR3: TGTGCCAGCAGCTTGACAGGGGGGAGAGGAAACACCATATATTTT. Translated: CASSLTGGRGNTIYF.

The chain has TRBV28 and TRBJ2-7, with D perhaps TRBD2 (6 bases). V was clipped by 7 bases and J by 3 bases, with 25 bases between them. CDR1 and CDR2 (germline): MDHEN, SYDVKM. The CDR3 totals 17 residues. This chain's CDR3 is CASTSPALNGGNYEQYF. The CDR3 DNA sequence: TGTGCCAGCACTTCTCCCGCGTTGAATGGAGGGAACTACGAGCAGTACTTC.

This clone is a singleton in its sample. Written as DNA, the CDR3 is TGTGCCAGTAGTATGCAGTCGTATGGCTACACCTTC. Its translation is CASSMQSYGYTF. The chain joins TRBV19 to TRBJ1-2, with D hard to call. Germline-derived CDR1 and CDR2 are LNHDA and SQIVND (reference sequence). This CDR3 contains 12 residues. V was shortened by 3 bases and J by 5 bases, with 7 bases between the two germline ends.

The chain employs TRBV7-9 and TRBJ1-4; D possibly corresponds to TRBD1 (6 bases). The CDR3 runs 13 residues. The germline V and J ends were trimmed by 5 bases and 8 bases, with 12 bases remaining between them. CDR1 SEHNR and CDR2 FQNEAQ come from the germline V gene (reference sequence). CDR3 region: CASSGQSREKLFF. CDR3 nucleotide sequence: TGTGCCAGCAGCGGACAGAGTCGCGAAAAACTGTTTTTT.

The rearrangement uses TRBV6-5 and TRBJ2-7, with TRBD1 identical over 7 bases. Trimming at V came to 2 bases and at J to 2 bases, leaving 3 bases not matched to a gene. CDR3 length equals 14 residues. Looked up from germline, CDR1 is MNHEY and CDR2 is SVGAGI. The CDR3 DNA sequence: TGTGCCAGCAGTTACGACCAGGGGGCCTACGAGCAGTACTTC. Translated: CASSYDQGAYEQYF.

The gene calls are TRBV7-2 and TRBJ1-2; no firm D call. V was cut by 5 bases and J by 0 bases, with 16 bases left in between. In germline, CDR1 is SGHTA, CDR2 FQGNSA. The CDR3 length is 16 residues. In DNA form, the CDR3 reads TGTGCCAGCAGCCCCGGGATTGAGAGACCTAACTATGGCTACACCTTC. As protein: CASSPGIERPNYGYTF. The full variable domain, rest sourced from reference TRBV7-2 and TRBJ1-2, is GAGVSQSPSNKVTEKGKDVELRCDPISGHTALYWYRQSLGQGLEFLIYFQGNSAPDKSGLPSDRFSAERTGGSVSTLTIQRTQQEDSAVYLCASSPGIERPNYGYTFGSGTRLTVV.

The CDR3 loop reads CAWGFRGLENIQYF. CDR3 bases: TGTGCCTGGGGTTTCAGGGGGCTGGAAAACATTCAGTACTTC. The chain is built from TRBV30 and TRBJ2-4; TRBD1 matches 8 bases. The J segment lost 5 bases and the V segment lost 5 bases, leaving 8 bases of the junction unmatched. Germline V lookup: CDR1 GTSNPN, CDR2 SVGIG (reference sequence). The CDR3 consists of 14 residues.

This chain joins TRBV5-6 and TRBJ2-1; D call uncertain. V gave up 0 bases and J gave up 4 bases, with 8 bases separating them. From germline, CDR1 is SGHDT and CDR2 YYEEEE. The CDR3 covers 14 residues. The CDR3 loop reads CASSLVLSYNEQFF. In DNA, the CDR3 is TGTGCCAGCAGCTTGGTTCTGTCTTACAATGAGCAGTTCTTC.